The clone carrying this TCR beta chain was detected ten times or more. Its antigen is not known. TCRdb processed the 5' RACE reads anew with MiXCR; each CDR3 protein has one entry. Of around 130,000 distinct CDR3 sequences in the sample, around 7% were seen once. This sample was included in a study of CD8 T cells in ankylosing spondylitis. Study-wide points: Relatively rare in peripheral blood, disease-linked clones were also CD8+. Characteristic of ankylosing spondylitis blood, it appeared, was a TCR beta motif comprising roughly 8 highly homologous variants.

Germline V gene sequence: CDR1 SGHRS, CDR2 YFSETQ. This CDR3 spans 13 amino acids. The V end was cut by 0 bases, the J end by 10 bases, with 8 bases between. Sequenced material: blood, either unsorted or a sorted T cell fraction (not recorded which). This sequence joins TRBV5-1 and TRBJ1-6; D remains ambiguous. This receptor was taken from a male donor with ankylosing spondylitis or in good health (not recorded which). In DNA, the CDR3 is TGCGCCAGCAGCTTGGTGGGGAGCTCACCCCTCCACTTT. Translated, it gives CASSLVGSSPLHF.